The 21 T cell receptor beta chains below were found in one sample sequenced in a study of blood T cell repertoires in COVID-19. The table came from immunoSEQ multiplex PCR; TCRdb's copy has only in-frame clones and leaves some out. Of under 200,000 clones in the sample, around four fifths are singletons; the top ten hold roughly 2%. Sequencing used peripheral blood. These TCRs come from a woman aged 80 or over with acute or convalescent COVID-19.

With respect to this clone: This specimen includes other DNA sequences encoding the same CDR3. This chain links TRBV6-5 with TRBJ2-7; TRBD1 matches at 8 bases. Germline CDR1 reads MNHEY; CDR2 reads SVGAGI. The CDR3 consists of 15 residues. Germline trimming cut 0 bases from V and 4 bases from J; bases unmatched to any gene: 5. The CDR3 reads CASSYSAGGEYEQYF. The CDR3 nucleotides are TGTGCCAGCAGTTACTCGGCAGGGGGCGAGTACGAGCAGTACTTC.

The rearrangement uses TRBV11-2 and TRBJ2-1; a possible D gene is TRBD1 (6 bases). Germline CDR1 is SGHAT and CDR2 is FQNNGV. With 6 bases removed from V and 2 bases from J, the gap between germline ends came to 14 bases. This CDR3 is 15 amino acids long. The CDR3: CASSSYREPYNEQFF. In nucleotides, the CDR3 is TGTGCCAGCAGTTCTTACAGGGAACCCTACAATGAGCAGTTCTTC.

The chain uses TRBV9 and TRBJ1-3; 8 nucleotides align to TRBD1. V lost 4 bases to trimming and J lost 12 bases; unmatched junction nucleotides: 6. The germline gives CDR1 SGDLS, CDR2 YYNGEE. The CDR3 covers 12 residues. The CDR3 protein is CASSTRTGNIYF. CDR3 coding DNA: TGTGCCAGCAGCACTCGGACAGGGAACATATATTTT.

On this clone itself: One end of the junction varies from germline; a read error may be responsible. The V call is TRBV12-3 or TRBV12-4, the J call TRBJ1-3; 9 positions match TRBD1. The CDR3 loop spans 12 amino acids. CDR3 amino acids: CASSYTRDREEF. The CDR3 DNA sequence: TGTGCCAGCAGTTACACTCGGGACAGGGAGGAATTT.

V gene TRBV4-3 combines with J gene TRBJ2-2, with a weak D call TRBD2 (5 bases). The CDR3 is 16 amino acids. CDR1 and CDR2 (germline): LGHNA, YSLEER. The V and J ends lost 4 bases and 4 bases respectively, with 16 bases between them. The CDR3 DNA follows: TGCGCCAGCAGCCTTGCAGAGAGGGCCGGCACCGGGGAGCTGTTTTTT. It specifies CASSLAERAGTGELFF.

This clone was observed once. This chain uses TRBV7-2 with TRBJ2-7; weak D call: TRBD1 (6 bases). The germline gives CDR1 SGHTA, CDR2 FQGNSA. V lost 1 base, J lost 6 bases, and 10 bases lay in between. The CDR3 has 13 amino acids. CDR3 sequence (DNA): TGTGCCAGCAGCTTAGGGGGACAAGTCGAGCAGTACTTC. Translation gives CASSLGGQVEQYF.

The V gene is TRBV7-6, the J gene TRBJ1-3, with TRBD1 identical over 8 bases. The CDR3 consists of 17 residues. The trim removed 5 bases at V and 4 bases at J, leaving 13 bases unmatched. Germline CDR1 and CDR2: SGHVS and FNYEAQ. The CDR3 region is CASSRPDRGGDGNTIYF. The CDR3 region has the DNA TGTGCCAGCAGCCGACCTGACAGGGGAGGTGACGGAAACACCATATATTTT.

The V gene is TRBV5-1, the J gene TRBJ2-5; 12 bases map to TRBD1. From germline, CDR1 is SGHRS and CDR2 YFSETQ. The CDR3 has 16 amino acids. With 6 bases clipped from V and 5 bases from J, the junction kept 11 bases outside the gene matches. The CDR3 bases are TGCGCCAGCATGAGGGAGGGACAGGGGGCTCGGGAGACCCAGTACTTC. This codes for CASMREGQGARETQYF.

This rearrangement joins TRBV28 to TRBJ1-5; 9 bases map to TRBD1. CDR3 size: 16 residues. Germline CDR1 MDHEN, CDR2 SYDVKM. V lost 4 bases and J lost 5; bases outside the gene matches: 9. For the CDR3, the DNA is TGTGCCAGCAGTTCTACGGGACAGGGCGTGCATCAGCCCCAGCATTTT. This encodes CASSSTGQGVHQPQHF. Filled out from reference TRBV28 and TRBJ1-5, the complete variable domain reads DVKVTQSSRYLVKRTGEKVFLECVQDMDHENMFWYRQDPGLGLRLIYFSYDVKMKEKGDIPEGYSVSREKKERFSLILESASTNQTSMYLCASSSTGQGVHQPQHFGDGTRLSIL.

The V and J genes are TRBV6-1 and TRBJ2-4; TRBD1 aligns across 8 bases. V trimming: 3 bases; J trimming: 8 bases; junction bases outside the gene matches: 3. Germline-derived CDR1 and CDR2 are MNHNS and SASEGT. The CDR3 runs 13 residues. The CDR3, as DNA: TGTGCCAGCAGTGATATGACAGGGGACATTCAGTACTTC. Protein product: CASSDMTGDIQYF.

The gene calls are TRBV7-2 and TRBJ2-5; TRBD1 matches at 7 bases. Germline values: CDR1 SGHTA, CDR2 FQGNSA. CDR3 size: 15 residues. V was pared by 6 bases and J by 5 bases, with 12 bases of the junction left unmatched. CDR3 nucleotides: TGTGCCAGCAGGTCCTCAGGGGGATGGGAGGAGACCCAGTACTTC. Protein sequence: CASRSSGGWEETQYF.

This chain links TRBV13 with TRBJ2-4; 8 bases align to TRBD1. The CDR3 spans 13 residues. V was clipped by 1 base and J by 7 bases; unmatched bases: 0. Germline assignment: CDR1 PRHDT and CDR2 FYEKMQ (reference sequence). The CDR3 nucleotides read TGTGCCAGCAGCTTAGACAGGGGGAACATTCAGTACTTC. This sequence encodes CASSLDRGNIQYF.

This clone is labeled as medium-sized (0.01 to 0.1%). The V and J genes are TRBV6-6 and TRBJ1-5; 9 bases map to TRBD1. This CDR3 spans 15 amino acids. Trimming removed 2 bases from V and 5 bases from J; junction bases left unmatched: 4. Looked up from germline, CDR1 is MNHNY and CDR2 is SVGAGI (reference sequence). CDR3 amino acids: CASSYGGQGYQPQHF. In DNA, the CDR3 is TGTGCCAGCAGTTACGGGGGACAGGGTTATCAGCCCCAGCATTTT.

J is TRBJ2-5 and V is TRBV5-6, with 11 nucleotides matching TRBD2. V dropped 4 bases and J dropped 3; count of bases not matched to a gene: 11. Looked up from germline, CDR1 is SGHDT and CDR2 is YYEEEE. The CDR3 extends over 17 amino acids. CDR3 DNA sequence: TGTGCCAGCAGCGCGACCCTAGCGGGGGGATCAGAAGAGACCCAGTACTTC. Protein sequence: CASSATLAGGSEETQYF.

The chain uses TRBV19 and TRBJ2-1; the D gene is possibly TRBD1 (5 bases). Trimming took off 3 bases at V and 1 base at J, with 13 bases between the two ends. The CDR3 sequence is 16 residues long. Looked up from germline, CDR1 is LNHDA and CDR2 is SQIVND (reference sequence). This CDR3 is CASSIQGGYSYNEQFF. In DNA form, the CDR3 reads TGTGCCAGTAGTATCCAGGGTGGCTATTCCTACAATGAGCAGTTCTTC.

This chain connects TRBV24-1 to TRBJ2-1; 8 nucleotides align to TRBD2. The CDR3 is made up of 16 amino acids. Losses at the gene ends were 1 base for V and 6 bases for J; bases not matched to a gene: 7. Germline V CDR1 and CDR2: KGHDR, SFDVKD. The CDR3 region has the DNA TGTGCCACCAGTGATTTCACTAGCGGACGAGGCAATGAGCAGTTCTTC. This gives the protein CATSDFTSGRGNEQFF.

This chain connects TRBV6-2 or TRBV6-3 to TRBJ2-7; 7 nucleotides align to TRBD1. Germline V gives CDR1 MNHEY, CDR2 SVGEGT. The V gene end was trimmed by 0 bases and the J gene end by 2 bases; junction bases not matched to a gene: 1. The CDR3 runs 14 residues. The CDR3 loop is CASSYSGTAYEQYF. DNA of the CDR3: TGTGCCAGCAGTTACTCGGGGACAGCCTACGAGCAGTACTTC.

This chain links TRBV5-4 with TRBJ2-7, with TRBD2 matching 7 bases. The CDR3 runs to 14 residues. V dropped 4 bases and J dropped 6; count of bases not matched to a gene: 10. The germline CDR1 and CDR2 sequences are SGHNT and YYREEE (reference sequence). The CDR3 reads CASSPMRERSEQYF. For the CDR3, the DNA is TGTGCCAGCAGCCCGATGCGGGAGAGGAGCGAGCAGTACTTC.

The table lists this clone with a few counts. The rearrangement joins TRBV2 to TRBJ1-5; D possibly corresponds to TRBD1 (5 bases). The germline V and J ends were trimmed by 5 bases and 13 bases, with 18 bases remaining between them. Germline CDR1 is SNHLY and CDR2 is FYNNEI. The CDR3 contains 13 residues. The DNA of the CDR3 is TGTGCCAGCAGTCCCGTACCTCAGGGTAGGCAGCATTTT. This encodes CASSPVPQGRQHF.

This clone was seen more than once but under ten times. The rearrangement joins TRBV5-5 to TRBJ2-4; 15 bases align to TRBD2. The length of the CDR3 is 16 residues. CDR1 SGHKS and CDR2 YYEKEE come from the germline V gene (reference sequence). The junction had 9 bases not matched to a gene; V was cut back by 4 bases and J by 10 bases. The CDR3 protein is CASSPAGLAGGLIQYF. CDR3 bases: TGTGCCAGCAGCCCAGCGGGACTAGCGGGAGGTCTAATTCAGTACTTC.

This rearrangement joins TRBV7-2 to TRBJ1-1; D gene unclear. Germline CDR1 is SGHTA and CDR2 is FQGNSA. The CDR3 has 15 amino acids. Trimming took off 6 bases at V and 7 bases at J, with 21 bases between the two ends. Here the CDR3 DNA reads TGTGCCAGCAGGACCCTCCCGGAGTCGAGGAGTGAAGCTTTCTTT. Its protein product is CASRTLPESRSEAFF.